Detailed here is one T cell receptor (beta chain). Its antigen remains unidentified. The data were obtained in a study of T cells after yellow fever vaccination. Study-wide results and limits: Post-booster reappearance was seen for most primary-vaccination clones (just under 97% CD4, roughly 86% CD8).

Each CDR3 protein gets one entry after TCRdb re-called the 5' RACE reads with MiXCR. The sample shows about 75,000 distinct CDR3 sequences, around 7% of them seen only once. This clonotype originated in a man aged 18 to 35 who received the YFV17D yellow fever vaccine. The sample consisted of CD8+ T cells sorted from PBMCs, taken 9 to 11 days after the first yellow fever vaccination.

The CDR3 DNA reads as TGTGCCAGCAGTTTAATCGGGGGCGGTCAGCCCCAGCATTTT. Protein: CASSLIGGGQPQHF. The chain is built from TRBV27 and TRBJ1-5; weak D call: TRBD1 (6 bases). This CDR3 comprises 14 residues. Trimming stripped 2 bases from V and 6 bases from J, with 11 bases between. Germline V gene sequence: CDR1 MNHEY, CDR2 SMNVEV (reference sequence).